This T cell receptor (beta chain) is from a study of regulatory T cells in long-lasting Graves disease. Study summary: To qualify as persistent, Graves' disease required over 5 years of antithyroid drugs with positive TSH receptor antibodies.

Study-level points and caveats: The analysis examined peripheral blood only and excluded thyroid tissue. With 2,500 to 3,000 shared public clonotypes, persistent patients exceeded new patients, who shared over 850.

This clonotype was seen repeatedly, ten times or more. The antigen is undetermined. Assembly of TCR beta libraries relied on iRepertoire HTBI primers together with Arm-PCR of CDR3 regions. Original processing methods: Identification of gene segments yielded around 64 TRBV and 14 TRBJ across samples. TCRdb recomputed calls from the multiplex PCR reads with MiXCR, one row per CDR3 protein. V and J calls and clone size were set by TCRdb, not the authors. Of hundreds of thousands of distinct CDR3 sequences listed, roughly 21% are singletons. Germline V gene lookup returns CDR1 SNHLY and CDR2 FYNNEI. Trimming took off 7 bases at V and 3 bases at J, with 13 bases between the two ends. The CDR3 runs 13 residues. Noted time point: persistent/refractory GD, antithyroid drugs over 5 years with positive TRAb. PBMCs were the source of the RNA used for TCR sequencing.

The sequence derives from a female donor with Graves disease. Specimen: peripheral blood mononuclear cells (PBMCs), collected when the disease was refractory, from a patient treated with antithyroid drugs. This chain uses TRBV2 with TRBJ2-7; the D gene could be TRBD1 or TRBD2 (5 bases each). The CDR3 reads CASKKTGLYEQYF. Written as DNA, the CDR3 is TGTGCCAGCAAAAAAACAGGACTCTACGAGCAGTACTTC.